This T cell receptor beta chain was observed in a study of shared clonotypes between healthy human individuals. The study's findings and limits: Specimens sampled were limited to blood, with tissue repertoires likely differing.

Of note for this clone: Its antigen is unidentified.

Study processing details: Junction-only sequences without quality scores came from ImmunoSEQ, so filtering differed. Measured with immunoSEQ multiplex PCR; TCRdb has only the in-frame clones, and not every one. The DNA was the basis for D and trimming; V, J and clone size are from that table. Of 950,000 to 1,200,000 clones in the sample, approximately 77% are singletons; the top ten hold over 0.8%. The CDR3 totals 13 residues. J gave up 7 bases and V 3 bases, and 5 bases lay outside the gene matches. Looked up from germline, CDR1 is MNHEY and CDR2 is SVGAGI. The sample was memory CD4+ T cells from PBMCs. Subset indicated: CD45RA-negative fraction. The origin of this receptor is a man younger than 30 in good health. Some clones in this sample may be carry-over from other donors' samples. The genes are TRBV6-5 and TRBJ1-2, with 7 bases identical to TRBD1. CDR3 bases: TGTGCCAGCAGTTATAACAGGGGATCTGGCTACACCTTC. Translating it yields CASSYNRGSGYTF.